The next 22 T cell receptor beta chains were all read from a single sample in a study of T-cell reconstitution after alpha-beta-depleted transplantation in children. TCRbeta library construction was performed incorporating unique molecular identifiers. A single record per CDR3 protein comes from TCRdb applying MiXCR to the PCR reads. The sample holds about 210,000 distinct CDR3 sequences, about a sixth seen once. The specimen was PBMCs, mostly from graft donor cells, collected 360 days after TCRalphabeta/CD19-depleted stem cell transplant. These receptors originate from a male patient aged 2-15 years who had a stem cell transplant for acute lymphoblastic leukemia, so the T cells may come from the graft donor.

The chain recombines TRBV30 with TRBJ2-7; 7 bases agree with TRBD1. The junction had 4 bases not matched to a gene; V was cut back by 2 bases and J by 0 bases. CDR1 GTSNPN and CDR2 SVGIG come from the germline V gene (reference sequence). The CDR3 spans 14 residues. The CDR3 loop is CAWSQTGSSYEQYF. In DNA, the CDR3 is TGTGCCTGGAGTCAGACAGGGAGCTCCTACGAGCAGTACTTC.

A few counts support this clonotype. The rearrangement joins TRBV12-3 or TRBV12-4 to TRBJ2-3, with D possibly matching TRBD2 (7 bases). The CDR3 is made up of 16 amino acids. Trimming left V 6 bases short and J 0 bases short, with 16 bases between. The CDR3 loop is CASSPRGGASTDTQYF. The CDR3 bases are TGTGCCAGCAGCCCCCGCGGGGGCGCTAGCACAGATACGCAGTATTTT.

This clonotype turned up a few times. This chain uses TRBV20-1 with TRBJ2-5, with unresolved D. The CDR3 runs to 14 residues. V shed 0 bases and J shed 4 bases, with 12 bases lying between them. Germline V CDR1 and CDR2: DFQATT, SNEGSKA (reference sequence). CDR3 amino acids: CSARDVSALETQYF. CDR3 coding DNA: TGCAGTGCTAGAGATGTTTCGGCGTTAGAGACCCAGTACTTC.

This clonotype has a handful of counts. V and J are TRBV5-1 and TRBJ1-2; D is undetermined. The germline CDR1 and CDR2 sequences are SGHRS and YFSETQ. CDR3 length: 14 residues. V lost 2 bases and J lost 8, with 16 bases in between. CDR3 residues: CASSLTQLPRGYTF. The CDR3 DNA reads as TGCGCCAGCAGCTTAACACAGCTGCCTCGGGGCTACACCTTC.

This CDR3 is CASSHKSSGGYNEQFF. The CDR3 DNA reads TGCGCCAGCAGCCATAAGTCCAGCGGGGGATACAATGAGCAGTTCTTC. The J gene is TRBJ2-1, the V gene TRBV4-3; TRBD2 aligns across 8 bases. V lost 3 bases, J lost 4 bases, and 8 bases stayed unmatched. CDR1 and CDR2 (germline): LGHNA, YSLEER. This CDR3 region has 16 residues.

The rearrangement uses TRBV6-5 and TRBJ2-6, with D maybe TRBD1 (5 bases). The CDR3 is made up of 18 amino acids. Trimming cost V 0 bases and J 0 bases, with 12 bases left between them. In germline, CDR1 is MNHEY, CDR2 SVGAGI. The DNA of the CDR3 is TGTGCCAGCAGTTACTCGAGAGACAGCTTCTCTGGGGCCAACGTCCTGACTTTC. Protein: CASSYSRDSFSGANVLTF.

This clonotype was seen ten or more times. The V call is TRBV3-1, the J call TRBJ2-4; 7 nucleotides match TRBD2. CDR3 length: 14 amino acids. V lost 3 bases, J lost 6 bases, and 5 bases stayed unmatched. Germline CDR1 reads LGHDT; CDR2 reads YNNKEL (reference sequence). CDR3 nucleotides: TGTGCCAGCAGCCAGGGAGGGTGGGGAAACATTCAGTACTTC. Its protein is CASSQGGWGNIQYF.

This clonotype showed up just a few times. This chain links TRBV29-1 with TRBJ2-1; D might be TRBD2 (5 bases). Deletions cut 4 bases from V and 7 bases from J, with 14 bases between. The CDR3 covers 13 residues. Germline V gene lookup returns CDR1 SQVTM and CDR2 ANQGSEA. The CDR3 DNA follows: TGCAGCGTTGCGAGGGCGGGCGATAATGAGCAGTTCTTC. Its protein is CSVARAGDNEQFF.

This clonotype was observed once. This chain uses TRBV7-8 with TRBJ2-7, with 9 bases lining up with TRBD2. The CDR3 extends over 16 amino acids. From germline, CDR1 is SGHVS and CDR2 FQNEAQ. The V segment lost 5 bases and the J segment 0 bases; nucleotides outside the gene matches: 8. The CDR3 DNA reads as TGTGCCAGCAGCCCCCTAGCGGGGAGGAGCTCCTACGAGCAGTACTTC. This sequence encodes CASSPLAGRSSYEQYF.

This clonotype was picked up a small number of times. This sequence joins TRBV11-2 and TRBJ2-3; the D gene could be TRBD1 or TRBD2 (5 bases each). The CDR3 has 16 amino acids. The germline gives CDR1 SGHAT, CDR2 FQNNGV. V was clipped by 7 bases and J by 2 bases, with 19 bases between them. The CDR3 bases are TGTGCCAGCACCACTAGGTCGGGACCTGACACAGATACGCAGTATTTT. This gives the protein CASTTRSGPDTDTQYF.

This clonotype was found a few times. J is TRBJ2-3 and V is TRBV11-2; D remains ambiguous. CDR1 is SGHAT, CDR2 FQNNGV, per germline. V was cut by 8 bases and J by 6 bases, with 6 bases left in between. The CDR3 sequence is 10 residues long. In nucleotides, the CDR3 is TGTGCCAGCCACGAGGATACGCAGTATTTT. It translates to CASHEDTQYF.

The CDR3 DNA follows: TGTGCCAGCAGCTACTCGCAGGGGCAGCCCCAGCATTTT. Translated, it gives CASSYSQGQPQHF. The V gene is TRBV5-5, the J gene TRBJ1-5, with D perhaps TRBD1 (6 bases). Germline-derived CDR1 and CDR2 are SGHKS and YYEKEE (reference sequence). The CDR3 has 13 amino acids. Deletions cut 3 bases from V and 7 bases from J, with 11 bases between.

This sequence joins TRBV12-3 or TRBV12-4 and TRBJ2-2; D possibly corresponds to TRBD1 (5 bases). V was cut by 7 bases and J by 8 bases, with 20 bases left in between. The CDR3 has 15 residues. CDR3 in DNA: TGTGCCAGCACCTTGGGTAGGGGATTCGTAGGGGAGCTGTTTTTT. Its translation: CASTLGRGFVGELFF.

This clonotype was detected ten times or more. J is TRBJ1-2 and V is TRBV7-2, with unresolved D. Germline V gene sequence: CDR1 SGHTA, CDR2 FQGNSA. With 2 bases removed from V and 1 base from J, the gap between germline ends came to 5 bases. CDR3 size: 13 residues. The CDR3 sequence is CASSLTRNYGYTF. Here the CDR3 DNA reads TGTGCCAGCAGCTTAACCCGTAACTATGGCTACACCTTC.

V is TRBV29-1 and J is TRBJ2-3; D is perhaps TRBD1 or TRBD2 (5 bases each). Trimming shortened V by 4 bases and J by 4 bases, and 12 bases separated the two germline ends. The CDR3 extends over 13 amino acids. Germline CDR1 SQVTM, CDR2 ANQGSEA. The CDR3 bases are TGCAGCGTTGCCGGGACCTTCGCAGATACGCAGTATTTT. Protein sequence: CSVAGTFADTQYF.

This clonotype has more than one count but fewer than ten. The chain links TRBV5-6 to TRBJ2-7; unclear D gene. Trimming shortened V by 5 bases and J by 3 bases, and 15 bases separated the two germline ends. Germline assignment: CDR1 SGHDT and CDR2 YYEEEE. The CDR3 covers 14 residues. The CDR3 region has the DNA TGTGCCAGCAGGGGATCGTGGCCCGACTACGAGCAGTACTTC. This gives the protein CASRGSWPDYEQYF.

The genes are TRBV27 and TRBJ2-4; 9 bases map to TRBD2. After removal of 0 bases from V and 6 bases from J, the junction contained 6 bases not matched to a gene. Germline V gene sequence: CDR1 MNHEY, CDR2 SMNVEV (reference sequence). This CDR3 region has 16 residues. The CDR3 spells CASSLSAGGAGNIQYF. CDR3 bases: TGTGCCAGCAGTTTATCCGCGGGGGGGGCCGGAAACATTCAGTACTTC.

This clonotype was seen only a few times. V and J are TRBV20-1 and TRBJ2-7; D ambiguous. Germline V lookup: CDR1 DFQATT, CDR2 SNEGSKA (reference sequence). The V end was cut by 1 base, the J end by 0 bases, with 7 bases between. The CDR3 has 13 residues. The CDR3 DNA is TGCAGTGCTAGAGCAGAAAGCTCCTACGAGCAGTACTTC. Its protein product is CSARAESSYEQYF.

The chain recombines TRBV6-2 or TRBV6-3 with TRBJ2-7; 11 bases agree with TRBD2. CDR3 length: 17 amino acids. Germline loops: CDR1 MNHEY, CDR2 SVGEGT. The J segment lost 1 base and the V segment lost 0 bases, leaving 5 bases of the junction unmatched. Here the CDR3 DNA reads TGTGCCAGCAGTTACTCACCGGCTAGCGGGGGGTCCTACGAGCAGTACTTC. Translation: CASSYSPASGGSYEQYF.

This clonotype occurred many times. The rearrangement joins TRBV7-8 to TRBJ1-1; D perhaps matches TRBD1 (5 bases). The germline V gene encodes CDR1 SGHVS and CDR2 FQNEAQ. Trimming stripped 5 bases from V and 1 base from J, with 17 bases between. The CDR3 runs to 16 residues. The CDR3 DNA reads TGTGCCAGCAGCCCCGGGACTCTAGGGAGGAACACTGAAGCTTTCTTT. Translation: CASSPGTLGRNTEAFF.

This chain connects TRBV7-8 to TRBJ1-1; TRBD1 matches 10 bases. Trimming removed 1 base from V and 3 bases from J; junction bases left unmatched: 14. Germline CDR1 reads SGHVS; CDR2 reads FQNEAQ. The CDR3 contains 19 residues. The CDR3 here is CASSLDLPYWTGGDTEAFF. CDR3 sequence (DNA): TGTGCCAGCAGCTTAGACCTTCCCTACTGGACAGGGGGAGACACTGAAGCTTTCTTT. Together with reference TRBV7-8 and TRBJ1-1, the CDR3 gives the full variable domain: GAGVSQSPRYKVAKRGQDVALRCDPISGHVSLFWYQQALGQGPEFLTYFQNEAQLDKSGLPSDRFFAERPEGSVSTLKIQRTQQEDSAVYLCASSLDLPYWTGGDTEAFFGQGTRLTVV.

The table lists this clonotype with a few counts. V gene TRBV6-5 combines with J gene TRBJ2-3; 10 nucleotides agree with TRBD2. The CDR3 length is 16 residues. V shed 0 bases, J shed 2 bases, and the junction held 2 bases outside the gene matches. Germline CDR1 and CDR2: MNHEY and SVGAGI. The CDR3 DNA reads as TGTGCCAGCAGTTACTCTCTAGCGGGAGCCACAGATACGCAGTATTTT. Protein product: CASSYSLAGATDTQYF.